Below, 20 T cell receptor beta chains from the same sample are listed, as sequenced in a study of T cell repertoires in cytomegalovirus infection. A single record per CDR3 protein comes from TCRdb applying MiXCR to the reads. The data show hundreds of thousands of distinct CDR3 sequences, about 17% seen once. Sequenced: PBMCs. All receptors come from a human donor in good health (CMV status not recorded). Some clones in this sample may be carry-over from other donors' samples.

This clonotype occurred a few times. The chain combines TRBV11-2 with TRBJ1-1; no definite D call. Trimming took 6 bases from V and 5 from J, leaving 19 bases between them. This CDR3 contains 15 residues. Germline CDR1 reads SGHAT; CDR2 reads FQNNGV. The CDR3 DNA reads as TGTGCCAGCAGTCTTCATTCTGTGGGGATGACTGAAGCTTTCTTT. Translating gives CASSLHSVGMTEAFF.

The chain combines TRBV20-1 with TRBJ2-7, with 12 nucleotides matching TRBD1. CDR1 is DFQATT and CDR2 is SNEGSKA in the germline V gene (reference sequence). The CDR3 contains 14 residues. J gave up 4 bases and V 6 bases, and 7 bases lay outside the gene matches. CDR3 loop: CSATGTGGGYEQYF. CDR3 coding DNA: TGCAGTGCGACAGGGACAGGGGGCGGGTACGAGCAGTACTTC.

This clonotype appeared many times. The CDR3 nucleotides are TGTGCCAGCAGTATACCTGAAAGGGGAACTAATGAAAAACTGTTTTTT. Translation gives CASSIPERGTNEKLFF. The chain uses TRBV28 and TRBJ1-4; the D gene is possibly TRBD1 (5 bases). V was cut by 5 bases and J by 1 base, with 14 bases left in between. CDR3 length: 16 amino acids. CDR1 is MDHEN and CDR2 is SYDVKM in the germline V gene.

This clonotype was detected a few times. V usage is TRBV20-1 and J usage is TRBJ2-7; weak D call: TRBD1 (5 bases). The CDR3 has 15 residues. The V and J ends lost 3 bases and 1 base respectively, with 16 bases between them. Germline CDR1 is DFQATT and CDR2 is SNEGSKA (reference sequence). CDR3 nucleotides: TGCAGTGCTAGCATCCAGGGTCGATCGTCCTACGAGCAGTACTTC. Translated: CSASIQGRSSYEQYF.

The V call is TRBV7-9, the J call TRBJ2-7; D remains unclear. V was clipped by 1 base and J by 3 bases, with 10 bases between them. The CDR3 loop spans 14 amino acids. In germline, CDR1 is SEHNR, CDR2 FQNEAQ (reference sequence). CDR3 sequence (DNA): TGTGCCAGCAGCTTAGAGGGCAACCTCTACGAGCAGTACTTC. Translated, it gives CASSLEGNLYEQYF.

This clonotype appeared many times. The V gene is TRBV11-1, the J gene TRBJ2-1, with 14 bases lining up with TRBD2. Germline CDR1 reads SGHAT; CDR2 reads FQDESV (reference sequence). The trim removed 5 bases at V and 4 bases at J, leaving 7 bases unmatched. The CDR3 has 17 residues. CDR3 sequence reads: CASSRGTSGGPYNEQFF. The CDR3 DNA is TGTGCCAGCAGCAGAGGGACTAGCGGGGGCCCGTACAATGAGCAGTTCTTC.

The V gene is TRBV5-4, the J gene TRBJ2-7; 14 positions match TRBD2. The CDR3 sequence is 15 residues long. Losses at the gene ends were 4 bases for V and 4 bases for J; bases not matched to a gene: 4. Looked up from germline, CDR1 is SGHNT and CDR2 is YYREEE (reference sequence). The CDR3, as DNA: TGTGCCAGCAGCGCGGGACTAGCGGGGGAATACGAGCAGTACTTC. Its protein is CASSAGLAGEYEQYF.

The chain joins TRBV4-1 to TRBJ2-5, with TRBD1 matching 7 bases. Trimming took 0 bases from V and 3 from J; bases not matched to a gene: 1. CDR1 is MGHRA, CDR2 YSYEKL, per germline. CDR3 size: 14 residues. The CDR3 nucleotides read TGCGCCAGCAGCCAAGAAGGGACAGAAGAGACCCAGTACTTC. Encoded protein: CASSQEGTEETQYF.

Many counts were recorded for this clonotype. V gene TRBV11-2 combines with J gene TRBJ2-1; TRBD1 might be the D (5 bases). Germline CDR1 is SGHAT and CDR2 is FQNNGV. V lost 7 bases and J lost 8, with 12 bases in between. CDR3 length equals 12 residues. CDR3 protein: CASTNRIHEQFF. CDR3 bases: TGTGCCAGCACTAACAGGATCCATGAGCAGTTCTTC.

This clonotype was detected many times. The genes are TRBV2 and TRBJ2-1, with D possibly TRBD1 on 5 matching bases. V lost 6 bases and J lost 3, with 9 bases in between. Germline-derived CDR1 and CDR2 are SNHLY and FYNNEI. The CDR3 has 13 amino acids. CDR3 in DNA: TGTGCCAGCAGGGCAGGGAACTACAATGAGCAGTTCTTC. Protein product: CASRAGNYNEQFF.

At least ten counts were recorded for this clonotype. The V call is TRBV6-6, the J call TRBJ2-2, with 7 positions matching TRBD1. The CDR3 spans 15 residues. V shed 9 bases and J 3 bases; nucleotides not matched to a gene: 10. Germline CDR1 is MNHNY and CDR2 is SVGAGI (reference sequence). In DNA, the CDR3 is TGTGCCAGTAAACCTACCGGGACAGACACCGGGGAGCTGTTTTTT. This translates into CASKPTGTDTGELFF.

V usage is TRBV12-3 or TRBV12-4 and J usage is TRBJ2-1; TRBD2 is a possible D gene (6 bases). The CDR3 extends over 15 amino acids. The ends were cut back, 3 bases at V and 0 bases at J, with 9 bases in the middle. This CDR3 reads CASSFAGPSYNEQFF. The CDR3 nucleotides read TGTGCCAGCAGTTTCGCGGGGCCCTCCTACAATGAGCAGTTCTTC.

The chain employs TRBV10-3 and TRBJ2-3; TRBD2 matches at 7 bases. The CDR3 spans 16 residues. Trimming at V came to 4 bases and at J to 0 bases, leaving 7 bases not matched to a gene. From germline, CDR1 is ENHRY and CDR2 SYGVKD. This CDR3 reads CAISAGEGTSTDTQYF. CDR3 sequence (DNA): TGTGCCATCAGTGCCGGGGAGGGGACTAGCACAGATACGCAGTATTTT.

The chain has TRBV7-2 and TRBJ2-2, with TRBD2 matching 9 bases. Losses at the gene ends were 1 base for V and 5 bases for J; bases not matched to a gene: 5. Germline CDR1 reads SGHTA; CDR2 reads FQGNSA. The CDR3 covers 16 residues. CDR3 amino acids: CASSLVRLAVTGELFF. The CDR3, as DNA: TGTGCCAGCAGCTTAGTCAGACTAGCGGTTACCGGGGAGCTGTTTTTT.

This chain connects TRBV7-9 to TRBJ2-4; possibly TRBD1 for D (6 bases). V was trimmed by 5 bases and J by 16 bases, leaving 15 bases between them. The CDR3 has 11 residues. Germline V gene lookup returns CDR1 SEHNR and CDR2 FQNEAQ (reference sequence). CDR3 sequence: CASSTGTRLYF. The DNA for the CDR3 is TGTGCCAGCAGCACCGGGACAAGATTATACTTC.

This clonotype has just a few counts. The V call is TRBV5-4, the J call TRBJ2-6; tentatively, D is TRBD1 or TRBD2 (6 bases each). CDR1 SGHNT and CDR2 YYREEE come from the germline V gene (reference sequence). The ends were cut back, 0 bases at V and 4 bases at J, with 11 bases in the middle. The CDR3 has 16 amino acids. The CDR3 nucleotides are TGTGCCAGCAGCTTGGGGCCGGGGGCCGGGGCCAACGTCCTGACTTTC. It yields the protein CASSLGPGAGANVLTF.

The chain links TRBV6-5 to TRBJ2-5, with 10 bases lining up with TRBD2. The V and J ends lost 3 bases and 5 bases, in that order; junction bases with no gene match: 6. There are 15 residues in the CDR3. Germline assignment: CDR1 MNHEY and CDR2 SVGAGI. The CDR3 DNA sequence: TGTGCCAGCAGTTATGGTTCTAGCGGGGGTGAGACCCAGTACTTC. Amino acid sequence: CASSYGSSGGETQYF.

V gene TRBV6-5 combines with J gene TRBJ1-1, with D unresolved. CDR3 length equals 18 residues. Germline CDR1 reads MNHEY; CDR2 reads SVGAGI. V was cut by 2 bases and J by 0 bases, with 19 bases left in between. CDR3 bases: TGTGCCAGCAGTTACGCCGTGGGTTTTGGTACTGTGAACACTGAAGCTTTCTTT. It codes for CASSYAVGFGTVNTEAFF.

The chain joins TRBV2 to TRBJ1-1, with D possibly matching TRBD1 (5 bases). The CDR3 loop spans 13 amino acids. Trimming took 2 bases from V and 6 from J, leaving 10 bases between them. The germline gives CDR1 SNHLY, CDR2 FYNNEI. The CDR3 loop reads CASSESGYPEAFF. For the CDR3, the DNA is TGTGCCAGCAGTGAATCAGGGTACCCTGAAGCTTTCTTT.

This clonotype has at least ten counts. CDR3 DNA: TGTGCCAGCAGCTACTGGGGGACAGCCCTTAGCACAGATACGCAGTATTTT. Its protein is CASSYWGTALSTDTQYF. The V and J genes are TRBV11-2 and TRBJ2-3, with 7 bases lining up with TRBD1. Unmatched junction bases numbered 10, after V lost 4 bases and J lost 0 bases. The CDR3 sequence is 17 residues long. Germline loops: CDR1 SGHAT, CDR2 FQNNGV.